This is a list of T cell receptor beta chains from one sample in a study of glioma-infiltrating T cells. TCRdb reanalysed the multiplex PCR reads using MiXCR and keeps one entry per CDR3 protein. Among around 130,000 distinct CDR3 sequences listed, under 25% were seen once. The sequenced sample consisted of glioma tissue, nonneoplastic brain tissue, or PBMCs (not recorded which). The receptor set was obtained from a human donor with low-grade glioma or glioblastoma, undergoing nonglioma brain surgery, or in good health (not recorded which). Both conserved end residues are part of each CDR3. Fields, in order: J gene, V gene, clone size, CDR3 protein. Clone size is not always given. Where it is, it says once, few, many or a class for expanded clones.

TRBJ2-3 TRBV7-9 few CASSLATTRGTQYF
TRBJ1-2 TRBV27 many CASSSPLTGFYGYTF
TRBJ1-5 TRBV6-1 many CASSEVGGNQPQHF
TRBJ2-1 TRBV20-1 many CSAHRSYNEQFF
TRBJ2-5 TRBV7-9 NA CASSLEYVSETQYF
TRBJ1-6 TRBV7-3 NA CASSLRVRGSGSPLHF
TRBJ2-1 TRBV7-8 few CASSLGGGASSCNEQFF
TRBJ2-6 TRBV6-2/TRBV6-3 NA CASSQPGQGAGANVLTF
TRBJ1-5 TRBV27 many CASRREVNQPQHF
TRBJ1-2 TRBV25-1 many CASSANRVYGYTF
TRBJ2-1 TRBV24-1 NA CATRRAGGDNEQFF